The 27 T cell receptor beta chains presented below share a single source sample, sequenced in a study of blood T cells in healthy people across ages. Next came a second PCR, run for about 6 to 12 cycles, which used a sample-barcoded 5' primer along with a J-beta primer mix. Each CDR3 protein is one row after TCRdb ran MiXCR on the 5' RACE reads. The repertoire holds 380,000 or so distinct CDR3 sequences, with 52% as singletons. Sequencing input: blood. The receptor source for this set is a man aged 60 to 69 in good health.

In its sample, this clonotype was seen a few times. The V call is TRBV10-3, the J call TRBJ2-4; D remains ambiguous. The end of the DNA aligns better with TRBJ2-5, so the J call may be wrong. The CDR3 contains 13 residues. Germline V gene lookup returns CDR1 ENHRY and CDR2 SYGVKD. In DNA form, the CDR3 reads TGTGCCATCAGTGCTCGCGATCAAGAGACCCAGTACTTC. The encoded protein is CAISARDQETQYF.

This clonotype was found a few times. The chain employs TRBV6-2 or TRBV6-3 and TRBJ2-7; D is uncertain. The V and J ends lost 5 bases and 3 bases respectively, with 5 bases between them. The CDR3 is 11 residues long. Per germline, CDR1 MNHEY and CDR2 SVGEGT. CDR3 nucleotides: TGTGCCAGCAGTGGTTACTACGAGCAGTACTTC. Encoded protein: CASSGYYEQYF.

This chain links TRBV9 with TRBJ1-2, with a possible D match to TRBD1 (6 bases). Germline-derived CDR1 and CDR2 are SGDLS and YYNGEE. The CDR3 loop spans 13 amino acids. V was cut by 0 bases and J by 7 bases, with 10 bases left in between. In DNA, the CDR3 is TGTGCCAGCAGCGTAGGGTGGGGGGCTGGCTACACCTTC. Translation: CASSVGWGAGYTF.

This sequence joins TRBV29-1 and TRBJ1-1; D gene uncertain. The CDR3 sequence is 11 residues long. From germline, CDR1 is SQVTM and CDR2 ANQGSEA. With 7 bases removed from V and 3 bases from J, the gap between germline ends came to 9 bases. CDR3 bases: TGCAGCGATGGGAGTCACACTGAAGCTTTCTTT. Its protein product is CSDGSHTEAFF.

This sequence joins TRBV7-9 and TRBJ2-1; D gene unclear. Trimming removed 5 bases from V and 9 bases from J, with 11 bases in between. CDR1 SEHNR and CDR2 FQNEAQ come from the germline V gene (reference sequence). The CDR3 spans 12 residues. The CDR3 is CASSLLGLEQFF. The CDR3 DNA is TGTGCCAGCAGCCTATTGGGCCTTGAGCAGTTCTTC.

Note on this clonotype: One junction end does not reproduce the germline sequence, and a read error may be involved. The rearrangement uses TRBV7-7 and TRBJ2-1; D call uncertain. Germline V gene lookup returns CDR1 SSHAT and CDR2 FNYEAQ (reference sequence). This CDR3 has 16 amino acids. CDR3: CASSDRWSSSYNEQFF. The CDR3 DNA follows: TGTGCTAGCAGTGACCGATGGTCCAGCTCCTACAATGAGCAGTTCTTC. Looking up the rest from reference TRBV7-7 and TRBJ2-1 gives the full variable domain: GAGVSQSPRYKVTKRGQDVTLRCDPISSHATLYWYQQALGQGPEFLTYFNYEAQPDKSGLPSDRFSAERPEGSISTLTIQRTEQRDSAMYRCASSDRWSSSYNEQFFGPGTRLTVL.

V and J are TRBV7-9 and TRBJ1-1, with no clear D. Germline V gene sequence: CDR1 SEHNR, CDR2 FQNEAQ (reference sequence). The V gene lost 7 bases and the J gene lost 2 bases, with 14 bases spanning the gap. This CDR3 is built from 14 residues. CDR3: CASTLTAPNTEAFF. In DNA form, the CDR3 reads TGTGCCAGCACCCTAACAGCCCCAAACACTGAAGCTTTCTTT.

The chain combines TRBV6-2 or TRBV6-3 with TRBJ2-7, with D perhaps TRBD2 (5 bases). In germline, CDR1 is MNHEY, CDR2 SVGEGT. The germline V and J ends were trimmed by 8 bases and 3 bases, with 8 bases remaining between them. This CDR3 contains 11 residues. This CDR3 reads CASRDLYEQYF. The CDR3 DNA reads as TGTGCCAGCCGGGATCTCTACGAGCAGTACTTC.

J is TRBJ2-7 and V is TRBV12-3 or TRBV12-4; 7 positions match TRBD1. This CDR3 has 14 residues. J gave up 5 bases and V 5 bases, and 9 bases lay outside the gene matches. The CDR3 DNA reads TGTGCCAGCAGTCGCGACAGGGATTCGAACGAGCAGTACTTC. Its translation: CASSRDRDSNEQYF.

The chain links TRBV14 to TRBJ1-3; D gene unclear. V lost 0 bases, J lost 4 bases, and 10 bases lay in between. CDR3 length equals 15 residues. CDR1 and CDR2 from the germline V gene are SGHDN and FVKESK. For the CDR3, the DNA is TGTGCCAGCAGCCAAGATCTCCCCGGGGGAAACACCATATATTTT. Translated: CASSQDLPGGNTIYF.

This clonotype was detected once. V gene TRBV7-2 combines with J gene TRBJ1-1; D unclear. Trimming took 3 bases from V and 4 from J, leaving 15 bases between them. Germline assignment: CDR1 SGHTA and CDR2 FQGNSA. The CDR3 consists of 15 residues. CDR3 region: CASSFPGLGSTEAFF. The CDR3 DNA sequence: TGTGCCAGCAGCTTTCCGGGGTTAGGTAGCACTGAAGCTTTCTTT.

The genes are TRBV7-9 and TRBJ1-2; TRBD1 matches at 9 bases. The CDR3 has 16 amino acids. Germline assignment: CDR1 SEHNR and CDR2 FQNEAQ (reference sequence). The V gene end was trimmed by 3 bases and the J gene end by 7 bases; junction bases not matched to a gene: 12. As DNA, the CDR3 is TGTGCCAGCAGCTTGGGGGACAGGGCCCTTATGGGTGGCTACACCTTC. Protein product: CASSLGDRALMGGYTF.

In nucleotides, the CDR3 is TGTGCCACCAGTGATTTGCAGGTGCAGTACTTC. This sequence encodes CATSDLQVQYF. The chain has TRBV24-1 and TRBJ2-7; D gene ambiguous. V was cut by 0 bases and J by 9 bases, with 5 bases left in between. CDR3 size: 11 residues. Germline V gene data show CDR1 as KGHDR and CDR2 as SFDVKD.

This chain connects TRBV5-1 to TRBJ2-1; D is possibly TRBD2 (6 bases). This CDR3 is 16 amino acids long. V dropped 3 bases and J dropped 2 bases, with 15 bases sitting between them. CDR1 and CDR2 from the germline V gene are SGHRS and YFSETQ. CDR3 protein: CASSSRSGLTYNEQFF. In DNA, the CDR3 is TGCGCCAGCAGCTCGAGATCGGGACTGACCTACAATGAGCAGTTCTTC.

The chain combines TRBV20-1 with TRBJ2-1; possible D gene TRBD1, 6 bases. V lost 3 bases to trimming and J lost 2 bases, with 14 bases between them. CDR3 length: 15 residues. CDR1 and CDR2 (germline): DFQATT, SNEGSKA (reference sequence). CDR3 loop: CSASTGTPPYNEQFF. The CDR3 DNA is TGCAGTGCTAGTACCGGGACACCCCCCTACAATGAGCAGTTCTTC.

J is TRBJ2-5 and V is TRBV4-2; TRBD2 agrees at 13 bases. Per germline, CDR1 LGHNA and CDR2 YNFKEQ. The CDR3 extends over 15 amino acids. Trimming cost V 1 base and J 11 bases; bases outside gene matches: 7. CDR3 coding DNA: TGTGCCAGCAGCCAAGGGACTAGCGGGAGCTCGGAGCAGTACTTC. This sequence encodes CASSQGTSGSSEQYF.

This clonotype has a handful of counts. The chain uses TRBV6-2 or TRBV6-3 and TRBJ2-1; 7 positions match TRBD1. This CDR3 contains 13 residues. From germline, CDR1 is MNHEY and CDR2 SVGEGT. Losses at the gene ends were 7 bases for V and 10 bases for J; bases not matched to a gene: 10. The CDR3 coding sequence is TGTGCCAGCACCCGCGGACAGGCACGCGAGCAGTTCTTC. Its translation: CASTRGQAREQFF.

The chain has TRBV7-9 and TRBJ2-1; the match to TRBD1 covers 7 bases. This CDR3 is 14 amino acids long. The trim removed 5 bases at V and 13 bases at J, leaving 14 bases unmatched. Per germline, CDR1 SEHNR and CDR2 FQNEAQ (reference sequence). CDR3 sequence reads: CASSTQGLGETQFF. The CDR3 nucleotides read TGTGCCAGCAGCACACAGGGGCTGGGGGAGACCCAGTTCTTC.

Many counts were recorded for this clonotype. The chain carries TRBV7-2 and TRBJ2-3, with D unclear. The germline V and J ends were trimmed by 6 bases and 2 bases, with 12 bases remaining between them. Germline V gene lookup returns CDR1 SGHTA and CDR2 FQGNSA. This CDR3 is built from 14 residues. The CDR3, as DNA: TGTGCCAGCAGGCCATGGTTAAACACAGATACGCAGTATTTT. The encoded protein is CASRPWLNTDTQYF.

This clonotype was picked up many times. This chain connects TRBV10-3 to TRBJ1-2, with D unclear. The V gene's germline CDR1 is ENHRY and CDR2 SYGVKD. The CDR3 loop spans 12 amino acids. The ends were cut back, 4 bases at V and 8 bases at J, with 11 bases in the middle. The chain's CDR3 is CAISAKSEGYTF. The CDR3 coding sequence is TGTGCCATCAGTGCGAAGTCCGAGGGCTACACCTTC.

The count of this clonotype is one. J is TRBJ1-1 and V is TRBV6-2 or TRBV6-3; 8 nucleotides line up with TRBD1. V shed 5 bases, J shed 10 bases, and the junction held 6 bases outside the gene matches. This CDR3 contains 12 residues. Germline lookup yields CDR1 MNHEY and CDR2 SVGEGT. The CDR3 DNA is TGTGCCAGCAGTCGACAGGGGTTGAGAGCTTTCTTT. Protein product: CASSRQGLRAFF.

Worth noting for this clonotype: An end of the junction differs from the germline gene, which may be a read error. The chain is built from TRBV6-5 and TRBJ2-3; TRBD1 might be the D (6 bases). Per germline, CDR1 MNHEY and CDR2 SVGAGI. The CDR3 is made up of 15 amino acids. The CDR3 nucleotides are TGTGCCGGCAGTTACGGGCAGGGGATCACAGATACGCAGTATTTT. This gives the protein CAGSYGQGITDTQYF.

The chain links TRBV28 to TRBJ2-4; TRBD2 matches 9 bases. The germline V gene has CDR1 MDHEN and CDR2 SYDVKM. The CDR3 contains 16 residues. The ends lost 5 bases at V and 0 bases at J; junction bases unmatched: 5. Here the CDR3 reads CASSLWTSEAKNIQYF. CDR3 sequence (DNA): TGTGCCAGCAGTCTCTGGACTAGCGAAGCCAAAAACATTCAGTACTTC.

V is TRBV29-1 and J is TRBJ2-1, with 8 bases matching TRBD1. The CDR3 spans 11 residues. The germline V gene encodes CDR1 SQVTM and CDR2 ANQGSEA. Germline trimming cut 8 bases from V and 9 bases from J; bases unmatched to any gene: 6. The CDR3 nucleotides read TGCAGCCCCGGACAGGGCGCTGAGCAGTTCTTC. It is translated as CSPGQGAEQFF.

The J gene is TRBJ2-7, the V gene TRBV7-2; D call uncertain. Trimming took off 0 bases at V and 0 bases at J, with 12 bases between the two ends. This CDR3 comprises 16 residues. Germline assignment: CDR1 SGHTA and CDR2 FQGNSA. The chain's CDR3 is CASSLASVQSSYEQYF. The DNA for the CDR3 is TGTGCCAGCAGCTTAGCGAGCGTCCAAAGCTCCTACGAGCAGTACTTC.

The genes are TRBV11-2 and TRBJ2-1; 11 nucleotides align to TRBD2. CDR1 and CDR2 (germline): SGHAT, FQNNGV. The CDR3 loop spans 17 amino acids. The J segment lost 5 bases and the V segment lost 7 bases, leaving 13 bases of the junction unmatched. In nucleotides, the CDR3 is TGTGCCAGCAACCCAAGGCTACCGGGACTAGCGGACAATGAGCAGTTCTTC. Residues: CASNPRLPGLADNEQFF.

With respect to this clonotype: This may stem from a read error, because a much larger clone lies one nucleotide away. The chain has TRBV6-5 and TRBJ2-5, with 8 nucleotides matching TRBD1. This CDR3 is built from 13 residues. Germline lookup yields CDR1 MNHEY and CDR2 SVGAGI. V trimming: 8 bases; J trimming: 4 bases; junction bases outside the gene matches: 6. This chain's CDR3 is CASRTGYRETQYF. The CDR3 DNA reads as TGTGCCAGCCGGACAGGGTACCGAGAGACCCAGTACTTC.